This T cell receptor (beta chain) derives from a study of blood T cell repertoires in COVID-19. For the study at large: Collection of acute and convalescent COVID-19 samples took place in the United States, Italy and Spain. PBMCs, B-cell-depleted T cells, or T cells were the source of the cDNA or gDNA that made up the material.

Trimming pared 2 bases from V and 7 bases from J, leaving 6 bases between. There are 12 residues in the CDR3. Per the germline V gene, CDR1 is SNHLY and CDR2 is FYNNEI. TCRdb keeps only in-frame clones here, not all; method: immunoSEQ multiplex PCR. The sample has 150,000 to 200,000 clones, about 80% seen once. The sequencing sample was made of peripheral blood. This receptor was identified in an older man with active or convalescent COVID-19. This chain connects TRBV2 to TRBJ1-5; D call uncertain. In DNA, the CDR3 is TGTGCCAGCAGTGAAACAAACCAGCCCCAGCATTTT. Protein: CASSETNQPQHF.